These 26 T cell receptor beta chains were all obtained from the same sample, sequenced in a study of blood T cell repertoires in COVID-19. Using immunoSEQ multiplex PCR, the repertoire was profiled, and TCRdb retains in-frame clones only, with some absent. This table holds under 150,000 clones, approximately 84% found once. Sequencing used peripheral blood. The receptors were gathered from a human donor in a cohort sampled during active COVID-19.

This sequence joins TRBV7-3 and TRBJ2-3; 9 nucleotides match TRBD1. The CDR3 extends over 16 amino acids. From germline, CDR1 is SGHTA and CDR2 FQGTGA. The junction had 6 bases not matched to a gene; V was cut back by 3 bases and J by 2 bases. CDR3 residues: CASSLTGGSITDTQYF. CDR3 bases: TGTGCCAGCAGCTTGACAGGGGGTTCCATCACAGATACGCAGTATTTT.

This clone was counted once. V gene TRBV4-1 combines with J gene TRBJ2-1; TRBD2 agrees at 8 bases. V shed 2 bases, J shed 3 bases, and the junction held 9 bases outside the gene matches. CDR3 length equals 17 residues. The germline V gene encodes CDR1 MGHRA and CDR2 YSYEKL. Written as DNA, the CDR3 is TGCGCCAGCAGCCAATGGGCAGCGGGGGCCGTCTACAATGAGCAGTTCTTC. It is translated as CASSQWAAGAVYNEQFF.

This chain links TRBV5-1 with TRBJ2-2; 8 bases agree with TRBD1. The CDR3 loop spans 17 amino acids. Germline V lookup: CDR1 SGHRS, CDR2 YFSETQ. The J segment lost 5 bases and the V segment lost 4 bases, leaving 13 bases of the junction unmatched. This CDR3 is CASSRDPPGQVTGELFF. As DNA, the CDR3 is TGCGCCAGCAGCCGCGACCCCCCGGGACAGGTTACCGGGGAGCTGTTTTTT.

This chain joins TRBV5-1 and TRBJ2-1; 7 nucleotides align to TRBD1. Germline V gene sequence: CDR1 SGHRS, CDR2 YFSETQ. Unmatched junction bases numbered 9, after V lost 4 bases and J lost 2 bases. This CDR3 is 16 amino acids long. The CDR3 DNA sequence: TGCGCCAGCAGCCTGACGACAGGGATCCCCTACAATGAGCAGTTCTTC. Translated, it gives CASSLTTGIPYNEQFF.

The gene calls are TRBV6-5 and TRBJ2-7, with a weak D call TRBD2 (6 bases). The CDR3 consists of 12 residues. Germline-derived CDR1 and CDR2 are MNHEY and SVGAGI. Trimming took 8 bases from V and 2 from J, leaving 10 bases between them. The CDR3 bases are TGTGCCAGCGGAGGGCTAACCTACGAGCAGTACTTC. It is translated as CASGGLTYEQYF.

The rearrangement links TRBV2 to TRBJ1-2; 7 bases map to TRBD1. Germline CDR1 is SNHLY and CDR2 is FYNNEI. The trim removed 5 bases at V and 2 bases at J, leaving 8 bases unmatched. This CDR3 is 15 amino acids long. The CDR3 region is CASSSGQRLNYGYTF. The CDR3 nucleotides read TGTGCCAGCAGTTCGGGACAGCGATTGAACTATGGCTACACCTTC.

The chain employs TRBV11-2 and TRBJ2-3; 8 nucleotides line up with TRBD2. The J segment lost 9 bases and the V segment lost 5 bases, leaving 19 bases of the junction unmatched. CDR3 length equals 17 residues. From germline, CDR1 is SGHAT and CDR2 FQNNGV. As DNA, the CDR3 is TGTGCCAGCAGCCCAGGGAGCGGGGGCCCCGGTGCGGGCACGCAGTATTTT. This gives the protein CASSPGSGGPGAGTQYF.

The rearrangement links TRBV6-5 to TRBJ2-7; a weak D match, TRBD2 (7 bases). In germline, CDR1 is MNHEY, CDR2 SVGAGI. Trimming left V 6 bases short and J 0 bases short, with 15 bases between. This CDR3 comprises 15 residues. The CDR3 is CASRGEGGLSYEQYF. In DNA, the CDR3 is TGTGCCAGCAGGGGGGAGGGGGGCCTCTCCTACGAGCAGTACTTC.

The chain uses TRBV6-1 and TRBJ2-1; 7 bases fit TRBD1. Germline V gene data show CDR1 as MNHNS and CDR2 as SASEGT. The CDR3 has 16 residues. Trimming removed 4 bases from V and 0 bases from J; junction bases left unmatched: 6. This chain's CDR3 is CASSVATGSSYNEQFF. CDR3 DNA: TGTGCCAGCAGTGTAGCGACAGGGAGCTCCTACAATGAGCAGTTCTTC.

The chain combines TRBV5-1 with TRBJ1-1; no clear D gene. CDR3 length equals 12 residues. Between the trimmed V and J ends, which lost 3 bases and 1 base, there was a span of 4 bases. Germline CDR1 and CDR2: SGHRS and YFSETQ. The CDR3 here is CASSSGNTEAFF. The CDR3 DNA is TGCGCCAGCAGCTCCGGGAACACTGAAGCTTTCTTT.

The chain links TRBV14 to TRBJ1-2, with 10 bases aligning to TRBD1. Germline CDR1 and CDR2: SGHDN and FVKESK. This CDR3 has 16 residues. The J segment lost 2 bases and the V segment lost 4 bases, leaving 7 bases of the junction unmatched. In nucleotides, the CDR3 is TGTGCCAGCAGCCTCCGAGCGGGACAGGGGAACTATGGCTACACCTTC. Its protein is CASSLRAGQGNYGYTF.

Note on this clone: Within the sample, other DNA sequences also encode this same CDR3. J is TRBJ1-3 and V is TRBV6-2 or TRBV6-3; a possible D gene is TRBD1 (6 bases). Germline V gene data show CDR1 as MNHEY and CDR2 as SVGEGT. Trimming left V 6 bases short and J 0 bases short, with 12 bases between. The CDR3 extends over 15 amino acids. The CDR3 loop reads CASSPGAYSGNTIYF. The CDR3 region has the DNA TGTGCCAGCAGCCCAGGGGCTTACTCTGGAAACACCATATATTTT.

This chain uses TRBV5-4 with TRBJ1-6, with a possible D match to TRBD1 (5 bases). This CDR3 has 14 amino acids. Trimming left V 0 bases short and J 7 bases short, with 8 bases between. Germline CDR1 is SGHNT and CDR2 is YYREEE (reference sequence). CDR3 protein: CASSLVSGNSPLHF. The CDR3 nucleotides read TGTGCCAGCAGCTTGGTTTCAGGGAATTCACCCCTCCACTTT.

J is TRBJ1-2 and V is TRBV19; D is undetermined. This CDR3 spans 13 amino acids. The germline V gene encodes CDR1 LNHDA and CDR2 SQIVND (reference sequence). The V end was cut by 7 bases, the J end by 4 bases, with 13 bases between. Here the CDR3 reads CASKLRTSYGYTF. CDR3 in DNA: TGTGCCAGTAAACTCAGGACTAGCTATGGCTACACCTTC. The entire variable domain, with the rest obtained from reference TRBV19 and TRBJ1-2, is as follows: DGGITQSPKYLFRKEGQNVTLSCEQNLNHDAMYWYRQDPGQGLRLIYYSQIVNDFQKGDIAEGYSVSREKKESFPLTVTSAQKNPTAFYLCASKLRTSYGYTFGSGTRLTVV.

The gene calls are TRBV30 and TRBJ2-1; possible D gene TRBD2, 6 bases. The CDR3 covers 20 residues. V shed 0 bases and J shed 7 bases, with 31 bases lying between them. Germline V lookup: CDR1 GTSNPN, CDR2 SVGIG (reference sequence). The CDR3 is CAWSVTDYVSGLDSANEQFF. DNA of the CDR3: TGTGCCTGGAGTGTCACGGACTACGTCTCGGGCCTTGATTCAGCGAATGAGCAGTTCTTC. The variable domain in full, with the rest retrieved from reference TRBV30 and TRBJ2-1, is SQTIHQWPATLVQPVGSPLSLECTVEGTSNPNLYWYRQAAGRGLQLLFYSVGIGQISSEVPQNLSASRPQDRQFILSSKKLLLSDSGFYLCAWSVTDYVSGLDSANEQFFGPGTRLTVL.

The chain combines TRBV11-2 with TRBJ2-7; tentative D call: TRBD2 (7 bases). The V gene lost 2 bases and the J gene lost 3 bases, with 11 bases spanning the gap. Germline V gene data show CDR1 as SGHAT and CDR2 as FQNNGV. The length of the CDR3 is 14 residues. The CDR3 DNA follows: TGTGCCAGCAGCTTAACGGGGGGCTACTACGAGCAGTACTTC. Encoded protein: CASSLTGGYYEQYF.

This rearrangement joins TRBV10-3 to TRBJ1-1, with D perhaps matching TRBD1 (5 bases). The CDR3 runs 14 residues. Germline CDR1 ENHRY, CDR2 SYGVKD. Trimming took off 5 bases at V and 2 bases at J, with 12 bases between the two ends. The CDR3 DNA is TGTGCCATCAGTAACCGGGGACTTAACACTGAAGCTTTCTTT. This codes for CAISNRGLNTEAFF.

This clone was detected only once. V gene TRBV7-9 combines with J gene TRBJ2-1, with 10 bases aligning to TRBD2. CDR1 is SEHNR, CDR2 FQNEAQ, per germline (reference sequence). This CDR3 has 14 residues. Losses at the gene ends were 7 bases for V and 8 bases for J; bases not matched to a gene: 8. CDR3 loop: CASNRLAGLDEQFF. The DNA for the CDR3 is TGTGCCAGCAACCGACTAGCGGGTCTAGATGAGCAGTTCTTC.

This clone has just a few counts. V is TRBV9 and J is TRBJ2-2; 7 positions match TRBD1. The CDR3 runs to 14 residues. CDR1 SGDLS and CDR2 YYNGEE come from the germline V gene. V trimming: 1 base; J trimming: 3 bases; junction bases outside the gene matches: 0. The CDR3: CASSVQGDTGELFF. The DNA for the CDR3 is TGTGCCAGCAGCGTACAGGGGGACACCGGGGAGCTGTTTTTT.

This chain joins TRBV30 and TRBJ1-5; 11 nucleotides align to TRBD1. V gave up 2 bases and J gave up 4 bases; unmatched junction bases: 4. Looked up from germline, CDR1 is GTSNPN and CDR2 is SVGIG (reference sequence). This CDR3 contains 15 residues. CDR3 DNA: TGTGCCTGGAGTAAGGACAGGGGGCTAAATCAGCCCCAGCATTTT. It codes for CAWSKDRGLNQPQHF. The complete variable domain, with remaining parts taken from reference TRBV30 and TRBJ1-5, reads SQTIHQWPATLVQPVGSPLSLECTVEGTSNPNLYWYRQAAGRGLQLLFYSVGIGQISSEVPQNLSASRPQDRQFILSSKKLLLSDSGFYLCAWSKDRGLNQPQHFGDGTRLSIL.

The chain uses TRBV11-2 and TRBJ1-1; 7 nucleotides align to TRBD1. The CDR3 contains 14 residues. CDR1 and CDR2 from the germline V gene are SGHAT and FQNNGV. Trimming cost V 1 base and J 4 bases; bases outside gene matches: 3. The CDR3 spells CASSLGQGGTEAFF. CDR3 DNA: TGTGCCAGCAGCTTAGGTCAGGGGGGCACTGAAGCTTTCTTT.

This chain joins TRBV6-6 and TRBJ1-2; tentatively, D is TRBD1 (5 bases). The germline gives CDR1 MNHNY, CDR2 SVGAGI (reference sequence). With 8 bases removed from V and 6 bases from J, the gap between germline ends came to 13 bases. This CDR3 has 12 amino acids. Here the CDR3 DNA reads TGTGCCAGCGTCGCGGCAGGGCATGGCTACACCTTC. Its translation is CASVAAGHGYTF.

This chain joins TRBV30 and TRBJ1-1, with 8 bases matching TRBD1. J was trimmed by 4 bases and V by 2 bases; bases with no gene match: 0. Germline V CDR1 and CDR2: GTSNPN, SVGIG (reference sequence). This CDR3 is 12 amino acids long. CDR3 sequence (DNA): TGTGCCTGGAGTACAGGGGGCACTGAAGCTTTCTTT. Encoded protein: CAWSTGGTEAFF.

V gene TRBV6-5 combines with J gene TRBJ1-6; tentative D call: TRBD1 (6 bases). The CDR3 contains 14 residues. V was pared by 7 bases and J by 10 bases, with 17 bases between. Looked up from germline, CDR1 is MNHEY and CDR2 is SVGAGI. CDR3 residues: CASTKLGADSPLHF. DNA of the CDR3: TGTGCCAGCACAAAACTGGGGGCAGACTCACCCCTCCACTTT.

The chain joins TRBV6-1 to TRBJ1-2; perhaps TRBD1 as D (5 bases). Germline CDR1 MNHNS, CDR2 SASEGT. This CDR3 spans 18 amino acids. Trimming stripped 4 bases from V and 2 bases from J, with 23 bases between. The CDR3 protein is CASSGDSSPQPRNYGYTF. For the CDR3, the DNA is TGTGCCAGCAGTGGTGACAGCTCACCCCAGCCACGGAACTATGGCTACACCTTC.

The chain carries TRBV9 and TRBJ2-5, with 9 positions matching TRBD1. This CDR3 region has 15 residues. V gave up 3 bases and J gave up 4 bases; unmatched junction bases: 7. Germline CDR1 is SGDLS and CDR2 is YYNGEE. CDR3 sequence (DNA): TGTGCCAGCAGCGCGTTACAGGGGGCCTTAGAGACCCAGTACTTC. Translating gives CASSALQGALETQYF.